This TCR beta chain was documented in a study of blood T cell repertoires in COVID-19. Study-level information: Sources were T cells, B-cell-depleted T cells, or PBMCs; the material itself was cDNA or gDNA.

Authors' data handling: Estimation of nucleated cell counts relied on the amplification of reference gene primers. TCRdb keeps only in-frame clones here, not all; method: immunoSEQ multiplex PCR. V and J calls and clone size are as listed in that table; D and trimming were resolved from the DNA. Here the sample spans about 140,000 clones, about 88% being singletons. This CDR3 comprises 12 residues. The sequencing sample was made of peripheral blood. This chain joins TRBV12-2 and TRBJ2-1; no DNA check was done on the table's D call, TRBD2. TRBV12-2 is annotated as a pseudogene. The receptor comes from a human donor with COVID-19, enrolled during active disease. The donor label of this sample is uncertain. The CDR3 region has the DNA TGTGCAAGTCGCTTAGGGGGGGATGAGCAGTTCTTC. Amino acid sequence: CASRLGGDEQFF.